This is a list of T cell receptor beta chains from one sample in a study of cytomegalovirus exposure and HLA in healthy donors. Some clones are missing from TCRdb's copy, which holds only in-frame ones; the method was immunoSEQ multiplex PCR. The sample has tens of thousands of clones, approximately 80% seen once. Sequences were obtained from PBMCs. Receptor source: a man between 60 and 70 years old in good health and CMV-seronegative. The CDR3 runs from the conserved cysteine through the conserved F or W. The D gene is left open where the match is weak. Size values are once, few and many counts, or a class for expanded clones, and some rows have none.

CDR3 DNA	CDR3 protein	clone size	V gene	D gene	J gene
TGCGCCAGCAGTCGGATAGGGGGAGTAGGAGAGACCCAGTACTTC	CASSRIGGVGETQYF	.	TRBV23-1	.	TRBJ2-5
TGTGCCAGCAGCTTATTTGTAGGGGGCACTGAAGCTTTCTTT	CASSLFVGGTEAFF	few	TRBV7-2	.	TRBJ1-1
TGCGCCAGCAGCACAAGGTTACAGGGAAACTATGGCTACACCTTC	CASSTRLQGNYGYTF	.	TRBV4-1	.	TRBJ1-2
TGCGCCAGCAGCTTTGACAGAGTCAATGAGCAGTTCTTC	CASSFDRVNEQFF	.	TRBV5-1	.	TRBJ2-1
TGTGCCAGCCGCTTACAGCGGACAGGGGAACTCGCTAATGAAAAACTGTCTTTT	CASRLQRTGELANEKLSF	.	TRBV7-2	TRBD1	TRBJ1-4
TGTGCCTGGAGTGGAGGAAAAGGTGGCGAAGCTTTCTTT	CAWSGGKGGEAFF	.	TRBV30	.	TRBJ1-1
TGTGCCAGCAGCTTGGGACTAGCGGTTTTGGGCGCAGATACGCAGTATTTT	CASSLGLAVLGADTQYF	.	TRBV5-6	TRBD2	TRBJ2-3
TGTGCCAGCAGTCCCAACTTCGCGGGAGGGCCTCGGTTCTTC	CASSPNFAGGPRFF	once	TRBV6-4	TRBD2	TRBJ2-1
TGTTCCAGCAGCCGATCCACAGGGGTTCTCTATGGCTACACCTTC	CSSSRSTGVLYGYTF	.	TRBV7-9	TRBD1	TRBJ1-2
TGTGCCAGCAGCAATTATCTAGCGGGAGTAAAGGGCGAGCAGTACTTC	CASSNYLAGVKGEQYF	.	TRBV7-2	TRBD2	TRBJ2-7
TGTGCCAGCACCTTCTATAGCAATCAGCCCCAGCATTTT	CASTFYSNQPQHF	few	TRBV6-1	.	TRBJ1-5
TGTGCCAGCAGATTACGGGGAGGAGGAACCGGGGAGCTGTTTTTT	CASRLRGGGTGELFF	.	TRBV28	.	TRBJ2-2
TGTGCCAGCAGCCTCGGTACGAACACCGGGGAGCTGTTTTTT	CASSLGTNTGELFF	.	TRBV7-3	.	TRBJ2-2
TGTGCCAGCAGCCTTAAGACAGGGGGAGTTGTGGGAGGCTACACCTTC	CASSLKTGGVVGGYTF	.	TRBV5-4	TRBD1	TRBJ1-2
TGTGCCTGGAGTGTACACGGGTCCAGCGGGAGCTCTGGGGCCAACGTCCTGACTTTC	CAWSVHGSSGSSGANVLTF	.	TRBV30	TRBD2	TRBJ2-6
TGCGCCAGCAGTAGAGGTGGTACAGGGGGCAGCTCCTACGAGCAGTACTTC	CASSRGGTGGSSYEQYF	.	TRBV10-2	TRBD1	TRBJ2-7
TGTGCCAGCAGCTCAGCCGGGACTAGCGGGGGGACTCGGGCGCAGTATTTT	CASSSAGTSGGTRAQYF	.	TRBV7-2	TRBD2	TRBJ2-3
TGTGCCAGCAGCAAAGAAAATGGGCACGGACTACGCGAAAAACTGTTTTTT	CASSKENGHGLREKLFF	few	TRBV21-1	.	TRBJ1-4
TGTGCCAGCAGGGGGCAAGTGTTAACTAATGAAAAACTGTTTTTT	CASRGQVLTNEKLFF	.	TRBV2	.	TRBJ1-4
TGTGCCACCAGCAGAGATCTAGAAGCGGATGAGCAGTTCTTC	CATSRDLEADEQFF	.	TRBV15	.	TRBJ2-1
TGTGCCAGCAGCTACGGGAGGGCCTCCTACGAGCAGTACTTC	CASSYGRASYEQYF	.	TRBV7-8	TRBD2	TRBJ2-7
TGTGCCAGCAGTGAAGCTTGGATGGGGGCCCGCTCCTATAATTCACCCCTCCACTTT	CASSEAWMGARSYNSPLHF	.	TRBV6-1	.	TRBJ1-6
TGTGCCAGCAGTGCTGAGGGAGGGCCCCACGAGCAGTACTTC	CASSAEGGPHEQYF	.	TRBV6-1	TRBD2	TRBJ2-7
TGTGCCAGCAGTGGGGTGGACAGGTCCTACAATGAGCAGTTCTTC	CASSGVDRSYNEQFF	.	TRBV2	TRBD1	TRBJ2-1
TGCGCCAGCAGCCATGGACAGGGCACCTACAATGAGCAGTTCTTC	CASSHGQGTYNEQFF	.	TRBV4-1	TRBD1	TRBJ2-1
TGTGCCAGCAGAAGGGGACAGAACACTGAAGCTTTCTTT	CASRRGQNTEAFF	.	TRBV6-1	.	TRBJ1-1
TGTGCCAGCAGCCGCGACAGGGCTAGCACAGATACGCAGTATTTT	CASSRDRASTDTQYF	.	TRBV7-9	TRBD1	TRBJ2-3
TGCGCCAGCAGCCAGGACGGGACAGGAGGCGAGACCCAGTACTTC	CASSQDGTGGETQYF	.	TRBV5-1	TRBD1	TRBJ2-5
TGTGCCAGCAGCTTAGTGGTGGGGACTAGCGGGAGAAAGATAAGGGATGAGCAGTTCTTC	CASSLVVGTSGRKIRDEQFF	.	TRBV7-8	TRBD2	TRBJ2-1
TGTGCCAGCAGCCTACATAGCGGGGGTACGACAGATACGCAGTATTTT	CASSLHSGGTTDTQYF	.	TRBV7-3	TRBD2	TRBJ2-3
TGTGCCTGGAGTGCCTCTTCGGGAAAAAACATTCAGTACTTC	CAWSASSGKNIQYF	.	TRBV30	.	TRBJ2-4
TGTGCCACCAGCAGAGAAAAGTATTTATTAGATGGACAGGAGAATCCCTACGAGCAGTACTTC	CATSREKYLLDGQENPYEQYF	few	TRBV15	TRBD1	TRBJ2-7
TGTGCCAGCAGCTTAGATTTGCCAGGGAAACTGTTTTTT	CASSLDLPGKLFF	.	TRBV11-2	.	TRBJ1-4
TGTGCCAGCAGCCCTGTCGTCGGGACAGCCTATTCACCCCTCCACTTT	CASSPVVGTAYSPLHF	.	TRBV7-9	TRBD1	TRBJ1-6
TGTGCCAGCAGTGAATGGCCTAGCGGGAGGTTAAATGAGCAGTTCTTC	CASSEWPSGRLNEQFF	.	TRBV25-1	TRBD2	TRBJ2-1
TGTGCCAGCAGTGGGGCTAAAGCGAACACCGGGGAGCTGTTTTTT	CASSGAKANTGELFF	.	TRBV9	.	TRBJ2-2
TGTGCCAGCAGTTTTGACGCCGGGACTAGCGGGTTGGGGCAGTTCTTC	CASSFDAGTSGLGQFF	.	TRBV6-5	TRBD2	TRBJ2-1
TGTGCCAGTACGGGGGGAGACTACGAGCAGTACTTC	CASTGGDYEQYF	.	TRBV19	TRBD2	TRBJ2-7
TGTGCCTGGAGTGTATGGGACACTGCAGCCAAAAACATTCAGTACTTC	CAWSVWDTAAKNIQYF	once	TRBV30	.	TRBJ2-4
TGTGCCTGGAGTGTGGGTAGCGGGTATTTATACGAGCAGTACTTC	CAWSVGSGYLYEQYF	.	TRBV30	TRBD2	TRBJ2-7
TGTGCCAGTAGTACGCCCCCGACAGGGGGACGCGAAAAACTGTTTTTT	CASSTPPTGGREKLFF	.	TRBV19	TRBD1	TRBJ1-4
TGCGCCAGCAGCACAGAGAACAGGGGGCCTACCTACGAGCAGTACTTC	CASSTENRGPTYEQYF	.	TRBV23-1	TRBD1	TRBJ2-7
TGCGCCAGCAGGCGGGGCCGCGGAGGGACAGGGGCGTGGGAGACCCAGTACTTC	CASRRGRGGTGAWETQYF	.	TRBV5-1	TRBD1	TRBJ2-5